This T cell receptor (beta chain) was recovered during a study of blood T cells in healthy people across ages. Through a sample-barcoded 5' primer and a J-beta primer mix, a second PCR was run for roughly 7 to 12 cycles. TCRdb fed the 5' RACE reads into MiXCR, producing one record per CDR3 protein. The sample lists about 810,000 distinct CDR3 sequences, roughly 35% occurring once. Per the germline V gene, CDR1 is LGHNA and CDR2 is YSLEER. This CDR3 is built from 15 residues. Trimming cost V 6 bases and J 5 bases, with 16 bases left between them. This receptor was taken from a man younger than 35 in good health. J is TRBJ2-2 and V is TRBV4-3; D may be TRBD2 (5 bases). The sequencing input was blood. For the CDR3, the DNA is TGCGCCAGCAGTCAACTCCGCGGAGGAACCGGGGAGCTGTTTTTT. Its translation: CASSQLRGGTGELFF.